This is a list of T cell receptor beta chains from one sample in a study of blood T cell repertoires in COVID-19. TCRdb's copy holds only in-frame clones and misses some; the assay was immunoSEQ multiplex PCR. Altogether around 310,000 clones are present, around 91% being singletons, with the ten largest covering approximately 0.98%. The specimen sequenced was peripheral blood. Source of these receptors: a middle-aged woman with COVID-19, enrolled during active disease. CDR3s include the opening cysteine and the closing phenylalanine or tryptophan. The order of the fields is CDR3 length, V gene, D gene, J gene, clone size, CDR3 protein, CDR3 DNA. A D gene is named only where the DNA matches it firmly. Not all rows give a size; the values are once, few, many and, for expanded clones, a class.

length: 13; V: TRBV27; D: TRBD1; J: TRBJ2-5; size: NA; CDR3: CASSRTGQETQYF; DNA: TGTGCCAGCAGCCGGACAGGCCAAGAGACCCAGTACTTC
length: 11; V: TRBV5-4; D: NA; J: TRBJ1-1; size: NA; CDR3: CASSLGNEAFF; DNA: TGTGCCAGCAGCTTGGGTAATGAAGCTTTCTTT
length: 15; V: TRBV28; D: TRBD1; J: TRBJ1-6; size: NA; CDR3: CASTDRDRGNSPLHF; DNA: TGTGCCAGCACTGACCGGGACAGGGGCAATTCACCCCTCCACTTT
length: 12; V: TRBV9; D: NA; J: TRBJ1-4; size: NA; CDR3: CASSVHGEKLFF; DNA: TGTGCCAGCAGCGTCCATGGCGAAAAACTGTTTTTT
length: 16; V: TRBV27; D: NA; J: TRBJ2-1; size: few; CDR3: CASSPDLRRGRDEQFF; DNA: TGTGCCAGCAGTCCTGATCTTAGGCGGGGAAGGGATGAGCAGTTCTTC
length: 15; V: TRBV9; D: NA; J: TRBJ2-3; size: NA; CDR3: CASSVGAGPMDTQYF; DNA: TGTGCCAGCAGCGTAGGGGCAGGCCCAATGGATACGCAGTATTTT
length: 17; V: TRBV2; D: NA; J: TRBJ2-5; size: NA; CDR3: CASSEAQRPGLGETQYF; DNA: TGTGCCAGCAGTGAAGCGCAACGGCCGGGGTTGGGAGAGACCCAGTACTTC
length: 15; V: TRBV14; D: NA; J: TRBJ1-3; size: NA; CDR3: CASSHIGMTRNTIYF; DNA: TGTGCCAGCAGCCACATAGGCATGACAAGAAACACCATATATTTT
length: 15; V: TRBV14; D: TRBD1; J: TRBJ2-7; size: NA; CDR3: CASSPRTGRPSEQYF; DNA: TGTGCCAGCAGCCCGCGGACAGGGCGACCTAGCGAGCAGTACTTC
length: 16; V: TRBV5-1; D: NA; J: TRBJ1-1; size: NA; CDR3: CASSWGEAAQNTEAFF; DNA: TGCGCCAGCAGCTGGGGCGAGGCGGCCCAGAACACTGAAGCTTTCTTT
length: 15; V: TRBV7-2; D: NA; J: TRBJ1-5; size: once; CDR3: CASSLGGGSNQPQHF; DNA: TGTGCCAGCAGCTTAGGAGGGGGATCAAATCAGCCCCAGCATTTT
length: 16; V: TRBV6-6; D: NA; J: TRBJ1-3; size: NA; CDR3: CASSYPTGLSGNTIYF; DNA: TGTGCCAGCAGTTACCCCACTGGGCTCTCTGGAAACACCATATATTTT
length: 15; V: TRBV25-1; D: TRBD1; J: TRBJ2-7; size: NA; CDR3: CASSFLGDRGHEQYF; DNA: TGTGCCAGCAGTTTTTTAGGGGACAGGGGCCACGAGCAGTACTTC
length: 11; V: TRBV27; D: NA; J: TRBJ1-5; size: once; CDR3: CASEDRQPQHF; DNA: TGTGCCAGCGAGGATCGGCAGCCCCAGCATTTT
length: 14; V: TRBV5-4; D: NA; J: TRBJ1-2; size: NA; CDR3: CASSFRGRGYGYTF; DNA: TGTGCCAGCAGCTTCCGAGGGAGGGGTTATGGCTACACCTTC
length: 14; V: TRBV7-2; D: NA; J: TRBJ1-1; size: NA; CDR3: CASSLVAGNTEAFF; DNA: TGTGCCAGCAGCTTAGTAGCTGGGAACACTGAAGCTTTCTTT
length: 14; V: TRBV27; D: NA; J: TRBJ1-2; size: NA; CDR3: CASSYRQRAYGYTF; DNA: TGTGCCAGCAGTTATAGACAGCGGGCCTATGGCTACACCTTC
length: 13; V: TRBV6-5; D: TRBD1; J: TRBJ1-1; size: NA; CDR3: CASSYTQGVSAFF; DNA: TGTGCCAGCAGTTACACACAGGGGGTGTCAGCTTTCTTT
length: 16; V: TRBV7-9; D: TRBD1; J: TRBJ1-2; size: NA; CDR3: CASSPIGDRAKYGYTF; DNA: TGTGCCAGCAGCCCGATTGGGGACAGGGCTAAATATGGCTACACCTTC
length: 16; V: TRBV5-4; D: TRBD2; J: TRBJ2-3; size: NA; CDR3: CASSPIAGGPTDTQYF; DNA: TGTGCCAGCAGCCCTATAGCGGGGGGACCCACAGATACGCAGTATTTT
length: 15; V: TRBV6-5; D: TRBD1; J: TRBJ2-7; size: NA; CDR3: CASSRTGTAPTWGYF; DNA: TGTGCCAGCAGTCGAACCGGGACAGCTCCTACCTGGGGGTACTTC
length: 15; V: TRBV5-6; D: NA; J: TRBJ2-7; size: NA; CDR3: CASSRRTRSSYEQYF; DNA: TGTGCCAGCAGCCGCCGGACACGTTCCTCCTACGAGCAGTACTTC
length: 13; V: TRBV6-5; D: NA; J: TRBJ1-1; size: once; CDR3: CASTRQLNTEAFF; DNA: TGTGCCAGCACAAGACAGCTGAACACTGAAGCTTTCTTT
length: 13; V: TRBV5-1; D: NA; J: TRBJ1-1; size: NA; CDR3: CASSLVMNTEAFF; DNA: TGCGCCAGCAGCTTGGTCATGAACACTGAAGCTTTCTTT
length: 16; V: TRBV7-2; D: NA; J: TRBJ1-5; size: NA; CDR3: CASSLVTQGQDQPQHF; DNA: TGTGCCAGCAGCTTAGTAACCCAGGGCCAGGATCAGCCCCAGCATTTT
length: 15; V: TRBV2; D: NA; J: TRBJ1-3; size: NA; CDR3: CASSESGLYGNTIYF; DNA: TGTGCCAGCAGTGAATCGGGGTTATATGGAAACACCATATATTTT
length: 14; V: TRBV7-9; D: NA; J: TRBJ1-2; size: NA; CDR3: CASSPHRDNEGYTF; DNA: TGTGCCAGCAGCCCTCATCGGGACAATGAAGGCTACACCTTC